This TCR beta chain was found in a study of blood T cell repertoires in COVID-19. Study-level background: The cDNA or gDNA used as material had been derived from T cells, B-cell-depleted T cells, or PBMCs.

This clone occurred a few times. As processed by the authors: Estimates of nucleated cell counts were drawn from the amplification of reference gene primers. Profiled with immunoSEQ multiplex PCR; TCRdb holds only in-frame clones, not every one. That table supplies the V and J calls and clone size; D and trimming were determined from the DNA. The sample shows about 120,000 clones, 90% of them seen only once. CDR1 is GTSNPN, CDR2 SVGIG, per germline (reference sequence). CDR3 length: 14 amino acids. V shed 4 bases and J shed 0 bases, with 9 bases lying between them. Sequencing input: peripheral blood. The clonotype was recovered from a human donor with active COVID-19. The donor label of this sample is uncertain. V gene TRBV30 combines with J gene TRBJ1-4, with D possibly being TRBD1 (6 bases). As DNA, the CDR3 is TGTGCCTGGACCAGGGGAGCAACTAATGAAAAACTGTTTTTT. It is translated as CAWTRGATNEKLFF.